This passage covers 12 T cell receptor beta chains from one sample sequenced in a study of cytomegalovirus exposure and HLA in healthy donors. The PCR used 60 Vbeta and 13 Jbeta primers. Using immunoSEQ multiplex PCR, the repertoire was profiled, and TCRdb retains in-frame clones only, with some absent. Of tens of thousands of clones listed, about 83% are singletons. Specimen: PBMCs. These receptors all stem from a man younger than 40 in good health and CMV-seronegative.

The genes are TRBV21-1 and TRBJ2-3; no DNA check was done on the table's D call, TRBD1. TRBV21-1 is listed as a pseudogene. The CDR3 consists of 12 residues. CDR3 loop: CASSKKGDTQYF. CDR3 nucleotide sequence: TGTGCCAGCAGCAAGAAGGGGGATACGCAGTATTTT.

This chain uses TRBV7-9 with TRBJ2-2; TRBD2 aligns across 7 bases. Germline V gives CDR1 SEHNR, CDR2 FQNEAQ (reference sequence). The CDR3 is 17 amino acids. After removal of 5 bases from V and 0 bases from J, the junction contained 9 bases not matched to a gene. For the CDR3, the DNA is TGTGCCAGCAGCCCACCCCGTGCGGGGGCGAACACCGGGGAGCTGTTTTTT. It codes for CASSPPRAGANTGELFF.

This chain connects TRBV15 to TRBJ2-7; tentatively, D is TRBD2 (6 bases). Trimming removed 5 bases at V and 3 bases at J, with 11 bases between. The germline V gene encodes CDR1 LNHNV and CDR2 YYDKDF (reference sequence). The CDR3 totals 13 residues. The CDR3 DNA sequence: TGTGCCACCAGCGGCGGGGATCTCTACGAGCAGTACTTC. Its translation is CATSGGDLYEQYF.

A few counts support this clone. The chain employs TRBV5-6 and TRBJ2-7, with 13 bases fitting TRBD2. Germline V gene lookup returns CDR1 SGHDT and CDR2 YYEEEE. The CDR3 length is 14 residues. V gave up 4 bases and J gave up 4 bases; unmatched junction bases: 2. CDR3 coding DNA: TGTGCCAGCAGCGGGACTAGCGGGACTTACGAGCAGTACTTC. Translation gives CASSGTSGTYEQYF.

The chain couples TRBV10-1 to TRBJ2-1, with 13 bases identical to TRBD2. Germline CDR1 reads WNHNN; CDR2 reads SYGVQD (reference sequence). The ends lost 6 bases at V and 8 bases at J; junction bases unmatched: 7. CDR3 length: 15 amino acids. For the CDR3, the DNA is TGCGCCAGCAGATCGGGACTAGCGGGGAGGGATGAGCAGTTCTTC. Protein product: CASRSGLAGRDEQFF.

The chain uses TRBV30 and TRBJ2-3, with 7 bases identical to TRBD2. Germline values: CDR1 GTSNPN, CDR2 SVGIG (reference sequence). The V and J ends lost 0 bases and 4 bases, in that order; junction bases with no gene match: 7. This CDR3 has 15 residues. In nucleotides, the CDR3 is TGTGCCTGGAGTGTACCGAGCGGGATGTCAGATACGCAGTATTTT. Its protein product is CAWSVPSGMSDTQYF.

The chain recombines TRBV27 with TRBJ1-5; 10 nucleotides agree with TRBD1. The CDR3 is made up of 15 amino acids. The junction had 1 base not matched to a gene; V was cut back by 0 bases and J by 5 bases. Germline-derived CDR1 and CDR2 are MNHEY and SMNVEV (reference sequence). The CDR3 bases are TGTGCCAGCAGTTTATCCGGACAGGGGGATCAGCCCCAGCATTTT. Protein sequence: CASSLSGQGDQPQHF.

The rearrangement joins TRBV4-1 to TRBJ1-3, with D possibly TRBD1 on 5 matching bases. The germline gives CDR1 MGHRA, CDR2 YSYEKL. CDR3 length: 13 amino acids. Trimming cost V 1 base and J 8 bases, with 9 bases left between them. The CDR3 DNA reads as TGCGCCAGCAGCCAAGCGCCGGGGGACACCATATATTTT. Translation: CASSQAPGDTIYF.

Worth noting for this clone: One end of the junction is discordant with germline, which a read error may explain. The chain employs TRBV18 and TRBJ2-3; D is possibly TRBD1 (5 bases). Germline CDR1 and CDR2: KGHSH and LQKENI. The CDR3 contains 12 residues. In DNA form, the CDR3 reads TGTGCCAGCTCACCGAGCACAGGTACGCAGTATTTT. Its translation: CASSPSTGTQYF.

V usage is TRBV19 and J usage is TRBJ2-2, with D unresolved. CDR3 length: 15 residues. The V gene's germline CDR1 is LNHDA and CDR2 SQIVND (reference sequence). Trimming took off 5 bases at V and 1 base at J, with 11 bases between the two ends. The CDR3 sequence: CASSFAILNTGELFF. CDR3 DNA sequence: TGTGCCAGTAGTTTCGCGATCTTGAACACCGGGGAGCTGTTTTTT.

V and J are TRBV7-8 and TRBJ1-5, with D perhaps matching TRBD1 (5 bases). Germline V gives CDR1 SGHVS, CDR2 FQNEAQ. V was shortened by 5 bases and J by 5 bases, with 10 bases between the two germline ends. This CDR3 has 13 amino acids. CDR3 loop: CASSPGPYQPQHF. The CDR3 DNA reads as TGTGCCAGCAGCCCAGGGCCTTATCAGCCCCAGCATTTT. Complete variable domain (other parts from reference TRBV7-8 and TRBJ1-5): GAGVSQSPRYKVAKRGQDVALRCDPISGHVSLFWYQQALGQGPEFLTYFQNEAQLDKSGLPSDRFFAERPEGSVSTLKIQRTQQEDSAVYLCASSPGPYQPQHFGDGTRLSIL.

This sequence joins TRBV4-3 and TRBJ2-5, with a weak D call TRBD2 (6 bases). The CDR3 consists of 15 residues. Trimming took off 2 bases at V and 1 base at J, with 11 bases between the two ends. Germline CDR1 and CDR2: LGHNA and YSLEER. CDR3 residues: CASSQQGGPQETQYF. For the CDR3, the DNA is TGCGCCAGCAGCCAACAGGGAGGTCCCCAAGAGACCCAGTACTTC.